This T cell receptor (beta chain) was profiled in a study of blood T cell repertoires in COVID-19. About the research overall: The United States, Italy and Spain were the sources of the acute and convalescent COVID-19 samples. Sample material is recorded as cDNA or gDNA derived from T cells, B-cell-depleted T cells, or PBMCs.

In the original workflow: Estimates of nucleated cell counts were drawn from the amplification of reference gene primers. TCRdb's table, derived via immunoSEQ multiplex PCR, lists solely in-frame clones and lacks some. V and J calls and clone size are those listed in that table; D and trimming were worked out from the DNA. The sample has about 320,000 clones, nearly 90% seen once. Patients from Seattle were sampled longitudinally, starting during active infection. The sample holds one count of this clone. The germline gives CDR1 SGHAT, CDR2 FQNNGV. Between the trimmed V and J ends, which lost 5 bases and 4 bases, there was a span of 15 bases. The CDR3 extends over 15 amino acids.

Source material: peripheral blood. This clonotype originated in a woman aged 25 to 45 with COVID-19, enrolled during active disease. This chain links TRBV11-2 with TRBJ2-4; tentatively, D is TRBD1 (7 bases). The CDR3 sequence: CASSAGGLGKNIQYF. CDR3 DNA sequence: TGTGCCAGCAGCGCAGGGGGACTCGGTAAAAACATTCAGTACTTC.